The next 20 T cell receptor beta chains were all read from a single sample in a study of shared clonotypes between healthy human individuals. The data were produced by immunoSEQ multiplex PCR, yet TCRdb's version contains in-frame clones alone and is incomplete. In the table there are about 95,000 clones, about two thirds of which are singletons. Sequenced input: memory CD8+ T cells sorted from blood. Subset here: CD45RO+ cells pooled with CCR7-negative TemRA cells. The receptors were gathered from a man aged 25 to 40 in good health.

The chain joins TRBV7-9 to TRBJ2-1; TRBD1 might be the D (7 bases). This CDR3 contains 18 residues. V gave up 0 bases and J gave up 5 bases, with 20 bases separating them. Germline assignment: CDR1 SEHNR and CDR2 FQNEAQ (reference sequence). CDR3 bases: TGTGCCAGCAGCTTAGCGAAATCAGGGGGGTACGCTGACAATGAGCAGTTCTTC. Protein sequence: CASSLAKSGGYADNEQFF.

The chain carries TRBV28 and TRBJ1-1; D is possibly TRBD1 (5 bases). Germline V gives CDR1 MDHEN, CDR2 SYDVKM. With 10 bases removed from V and 6 bases from J, the gap between germline ends came to 12 bases. The CDR3 sequence is 11 residues long. The CDR3 bases are TGTGCCATCGGGGGTATCCCTGAAGCTTTCTTT. Translation gives CAIGGIPEAFF. The variable domain in full, with the rest retrieved from reference TRBV28 and TRBJ1-1, is DVKVTQSSRYLVKRTGEKVFLECVQDMDHENMFWYRQDPGLGLRLIYFSYDVKMKEKGDIPEGYSVSREKKERFSLILESASTNQTSMYLCAIGGIPEAFFGQGTRLTVV.

This clone occurred many times. The chain links TRBV5-4 to TRBJ2-7, with D perhaps being TRBD1 or TRBD2 (6 bases each). The V end was cut by 5 bases, the J end by 5 bases, with 20 bases between. The CDR3 sequence is 15 residues long. Germline V gene sequence: CDR1 SGHNT, CDR2 YYREEE (reference sequence). In nucleotides, the CDR3 is TGTGCCAGCAGTTCGGGGGCCCAGCGGTTCGACGAGCAGTACTTC. Translating it yields CASSSGAQRFDEQYF.

The rearrangement joins TRBV11-2 to TRBJ2-3; 9 positions agree with TRBD2. Germline V CDR1 and CDR2: SGHAT, FQNNGV. The junction had 15 bases not matched to a gene; V was cut back by 3 bases and J by 5 bases. The CDR3 loop spans 18 amino acids. The chain's CDR3 is CASSLPPDRREGRDTQYF. The CDR3 DNA reads TGTGCCAGCAGCTTGCCCCCAGATAGGCGGGAGGGCCGAGATACGCAGTATTTT.

The chain recombines TRBV5-1 with TRBJ2-3; 10 bases line up with TRBD2. V lost 5 bases, J lost 0 bases, and 3 bases stayed unmatched. The germline V gene encodes CDR1 SGHRS and CDR2 YFSETQ. CDR3 size: 15 residues. CDR3 protein: CASRMTSGSTDTQYF. The CDR3 region has the DNA TGCGCCAGCAGAATGACTAGCGGGAGCACAGATACGCAGTATTTT.

The rearrangement uses TRBV7-9 and TRBJ2-7; 10 positions agree with TRBD1. CDR1 and CDR2 (germline): SEHNR, FQNEAQ (reference sequence). This CDR3 region has 16 residues. Germline trimming cut 3 bases from V and 5 bases from J; bases unmatched to any gene: 10. DNA of the CDR3: TGTGCCAGCAGCTTTTCTCGACAGGGGGCGCGAAACGAGCAGTACTTC. This codes for CASSFSRQGARNEQYF.

This chain connects TRBV2 to TRBJ2-4; D is ambiguous. Germline V gene data show CDR1 as SNHLY and CDR2 as FYNNEI. The V and J ends lost 6 bases and 0 bases respectively, with 9 bases between them. There are 14 residues in the CDR3. Here the CDR3 DNA reads TGTGCCAGCAGCCTCAAGATAGCCAAAAACATTCAGTACTTC. Residues: CASSLKIAKNIQYF. Complete variable domain (other parts from reference TRBV2 and TRBJ2-4): EPEVTQTPSHQVTQMGQEVILRCVPISNHLYFYWYRQILGQKVEFLVSFYNNEISEKSEIFDDQFSVERPDGSNFTLKIRSTKLEDSAMYFCASSLKIAKNIQYFGAGTRLSVL.

Only a few counts were recorded for this clone. This likely traces to a read error, being one base from a far larger clone. This chain connects TRBV29-1 to TRBJ1-4; unclear D gene. V was trimmed by 6 bases and J by 2 bases, leaving 13 bases between them. This CDR3 region has 14 residues. Germline V gene lookup returns CDR1 SQVTM and CDR2 ANQGSEA. CDR3 coding DNA: TGCAGCGTGGGAGCGGGTGAGACTAATGAAAAACTGTTTTTT. This encodes CSVGAGETNEKLFF.

The J gene is TRBJ2-5, the V gene TRBV25-1; 7 bases match TRBD1. Judging by the DNA end, TRBJ2-7 fits better; the J call may be wrong. This CDR3 is 14 amino acids long. Per the germline V gene, CDR1 is MGHDK and CDR2 is SYGVNS. Here the CDR3 reads CASSESGQIYEQYF. CDR3 DNA sequence: TGTGCCAGCAGTGAATCGGGACAGATTTACGAGCAGTACTTC.

The CDR3, as DNA: TGTGCCAGCAGCCTCCGGGGGACCCCCACAGATACGCAGTATTTT. Residues: CASSLRGTPTDTQYF. The rearrangement links TRBV11-2 to TRBJ2-3, with a tentative D call TRBD2 (6 bases). Germline loops: CDR1 SGHAT, CDR2 FQNNGV. Trimming shortened V by 5 bases and J by 2 bases, and 14 bases separated the two germline ends. The CDR3 runs 15 residues.

The chain uses TRBV18 and TRBJ2-2, with D possibly being TRBD2 (5 bases). This CDR3 comprises 15 residues. The germline V and J ends were trimmed by 4 bases and 6 bases, with 15 bases remaining between them. CDR1 and CDR2 from the germline V gene are KGHSH and LQKENI. The chain's CDR3 is CASSLQWTGAGELFF. CDR3 nucleotide sequence: TGTGCCAGCTCACTCCAATGGACCGGGGCCGGGGAGCTGTTTTTT. The whole variable domain, filled in from reference TRBV18 and TRBJ2-2, reads NAGVMQNPRHLVRRRGQEARLRCSPMKGHSHVYWYRQLPEEGLKFMVYLQKENIIDESGMPKERFSAEFPKEGPSILRIQQVVRGDSAAYFCASSLQWTGAGELFFGEGSRLTVL.

For this clone: The same CDR3 can be traced to other DNA sequences in this sample. The chain uses TRBV29-1 and TRBJ1-1; D is unresolved. The germline V gene encodes CDR1 SQVTM and CDR2 ANQGSEA. V lost 4 bases to trimming and J lost 0 bases, with 6 bases between them. The CDR3 length is 12 residues. The CDR3 nucleotides are TGCAGCGTTGCGCCCATGAACACTGAAGCTTTCTTT. This gives the protein CSVAPMNTEAFF.

This clone has only one observation. The gene calls are TRBV7-2 and TRBJ2-3, with D maybe TRBD2 (5 bases). The V and J ends lost 2 bases and 1 base respectively, with 10 bases between them. The CDR3 has 15 amino acids. Germline lookup yields CDR1 SGHTA and CDR2 FQGNSA. The DNA of the CDR3 is TGTGCCAGCAGCTTACAGCCACTAGGCACAGATACGCAGTATTTT. It is translated as CASSLQPLGTDTQYF.

The count of this clone is one. This chain connects TRBV9 to TRBJ2-1; D uncertain. Per germline, CDR1 SGDLS and CDR2 YYNGEE. With 5 bases removed from V and 7 bases from J, the gap between germline ends came to 10 bases. This CDR3 comprises 12 residues. The CDR3 sequence is CASSFGGNEQFF. The CDR3 DNA reads as TGTGCCAGCAGTTTCGGTGGTAATGAGCAGTTCTTC.

To note about this clone: With a far larger clone one base away, a read error is the likely cause. The CDR3 loop is CVSSFLTSGSLMPDTQYF. The CDR3 nucleotides are TGTGTCAGCAGCTTTTTGACTAGCGGGAGTTTGATGCCAGATACGCAGTATTTT. The genes are TRBV7-9 and TRBJ2-3; 12 nucleotides agree with TRBD2. The CDR3 extends over 18 amino acids. Germline loops: CDR1 SEHNR, CDR2 FQNEAQ (reference sequence).

This chain joins TRBV14 and TRBJ2-1; TRBD2 matches at 11 bases. V shed 6 bases and J 8 bases; nucleotides not matched to a gene: 9. This CDR3 comprises 15 residues. Germline V gene data show CDR1 as SGHDN and CDR2 as FVKESK. The CDR3 DNA is TGTGCCAGCAGAAATGGACTAGCGGGTGGCTATGAGCAGTTCTTC. Translating gives CASRNGLAGGYEQFF.

In regard to this clone: A read error may be the cause here, since a much bigger clone is one base away. V and J are TRBV5-1 and TRBJ2-5; 7 nucleotides match TRBD2. CDR1 is SGHRS and CDR2 is YFSETQ in the germline V gene. This CDR3 region has 13 residues. CDR3 DNA: TGCGTCAACCCGGGAGGCTTGAGGGAGACCCAGTACTTC. Protein product: CVNPGGLRETQYF.

V is TRBV28 and J is TRBJ2-7; the match to TRBD1 covers 9 bases. This CDR3 is 15 amino acids long. With 4 bases clipped from V and 6 bases from J, the junction kept 10 bases outside the gene matches. Looked up from germline, CDR1 is MDHEN and CDR2 is SYDVKM. The CDR3 region is CASSSTGQGLGEQYF. CDR3 sequence (DNA): TGTGCCAGCAGTTCTACGGGACAGGGATTGGGCGAGCAGTACTTC.

This clone was observed a single time. The chain combines TRBV7-3 with TRBJ2-5; 9 bases line up with TRBD2. The V gene's germline CDR1 is SGHTA and CDR2 FQGTGA. J was trimmed by 5 bases and V by 5 bases; bases with no gene match: 9. The CDR3 runs 15 residues. The CDR3 sequence: CASSRGTSRMETQYF. CDR3 coding DNA: TGTGCCAGCAGCCGCGGGACTAGCAGGATGGAGACCCAGTACTTC.

The chain joins TRBV5-5 to TRBJ2-7, with a possible D match to TRBD2 (6 bases). The ends were cut back, 3 bases at V and 3 bases at J, with 16 bases in the middle. This CDR3 is built from 15 residues. From germline, CDR1 is SGHKS and CDR2 YYEKEE (reference sequence). CDR3 coding DNA: TGTGCCAGCAGCTCACCGGGAGTCGGGCTCTACGAGCAGTACTTC. The encoded protein is CASSSPGVGLYEQYF.